This T cell receptor beta chain was sequenced for a study of shared clonotypes between healthy human individuals. Whole-study results and caveats: Non-shared clonotypes displayed generation probabilities falling below those of clonotypes present in all four donors.

Measured with immunoSEQ multiplex PCR; TCRdb has only the in-frame clones, and not every one. The sample consists of about 700,000 clones, around 92% of them appearing once. The ends were cut back, 2 bases at V and 1 base at J, with 7 bases in the middle. The CDR3 spans 14 residues. Per germline, CDR1 SGHRS and CDR2 YFSETQ. Naive CD8 cells comprised CD45RO-negative, CCR7-positively selected cells, excluding terminally differentiated effector memory CD45RA+ cells. This clone has only one observation. Its antigen is currently unknown. This sample also contains other DNA sequences that code for the same CDR3.

Sequenced material: naive CD8+ T cells sorted from blood. The sequence derives from a young man in good health. The rearrangement uses TRBV5-1 and TRBJ2-1; no firm D call. DNA of the CDR3: TGCGCCAGCAGCTTCCGCGGTTCCTACAATGAGCAGTTCTTC. Its protein product is CASSFRGSYNEQFF.